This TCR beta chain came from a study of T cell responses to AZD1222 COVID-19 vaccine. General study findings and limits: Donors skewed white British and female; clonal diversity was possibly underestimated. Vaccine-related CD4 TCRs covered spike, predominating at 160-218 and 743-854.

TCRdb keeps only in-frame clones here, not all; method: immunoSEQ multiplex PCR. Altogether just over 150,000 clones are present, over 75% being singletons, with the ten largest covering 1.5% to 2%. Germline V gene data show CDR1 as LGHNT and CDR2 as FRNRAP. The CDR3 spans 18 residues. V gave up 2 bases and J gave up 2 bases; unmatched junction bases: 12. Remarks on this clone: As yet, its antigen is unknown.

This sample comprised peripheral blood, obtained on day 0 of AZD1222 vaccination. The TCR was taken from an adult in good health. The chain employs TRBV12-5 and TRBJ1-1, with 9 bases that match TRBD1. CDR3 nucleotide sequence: TGTGCTAGTGGTTTGATCACAGGGACAGGGATGAGAAACACTGAAGCTTTCTTT. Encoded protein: CASGLITGTGMRNTEAFF. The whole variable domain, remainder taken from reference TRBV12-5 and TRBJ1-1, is DARVTQTPRHKVTEMGQEVTMRCQPILGHNTVFWYRQTMMQGLELLAYFRNRAPLDDSGMPKDRFSAEMPDATLATLKIQPSEPRDSAVYFCASGLITGTGMRNTEAFFGQGTRLTVV.